This TCR beta chain was identified in a study of blood T cell repertoires in COVID-19. Produced via immunoSEQ multiplex PCR; TCRdb's table is partial and in-frame only. This table holds over 150,000 clones, 91% found once. The ends lost 5 bases at V and 4 bases at J; junction bases unmatched: 5. From germline, CDR1 is KGHSH and CDR2 LQKENI. The CDR3 spans 14 residues. The receptor's source is a man aged 50 to 59 with acute or convalescent COVID-19. The source material was peripheral blood. The chain employs TRBV18 and TRBJ2-7, with 10 bases identical to TRBD1. CDR3 residues: CASSAGTGDYEQYF. In DNA, the CDR3 is TGTGCCAGCTCAGCTGGGACAGGGGATTACGAGCAGTACTTC.